This is a list of T cell receptor beta chains from one sample in a study of T cell responses to AZD1222 COVID-19 vaccine. Method: immunoSEQ multiplex PCR; TCRdb's copy keeps in-frame clones and lacks some. The data hold about 160,000 clones, with 88% observed a single time. Sample: peripheral blood, taken 28 days after the second AZD1222 dose. All receptors derive from an adult who received the AZD1222 COVID-19 vaccine. The CDR3 runs from the conserved cysteine through the conserved F or W. Fields, in order: V gene, D gene, clone size, J gene, CDR3 protein, CDR3 DNA. D genes are given only for firm matches. Only part of the rows carry a size: once, few, many, or a class if the clone is expanded.

V gene: TRBV3-1/TRBV3-2; D gene: .; clone size: .; J gene: TRBJ1-5; CDR3 protein: CASSPTIETNQPQHF; CDR3 DNA: TGTGCCAGCAGCCCAACGATCGAAACTAATCAGCCCCAGCATTTT
V gene: TRBV3-1/TRBV3-2; D gene: .; clone size: once; J gene: TRBJ1-1; CDR3 protein: CASSSPGVWGDTEAFF; CDR3 DNA: TGTGCCAGCAGCTCCCCGGGAGTATGGGGGGACACTGAAGCTTTCTTT
V gene: TRBV4-1; D gene: .; clone size: .; J gene: TRBJ2-3; CDR3 protein: CASSQPSTDTQYF; CDR3 DNA: TGCGCCAGCAGCCAACCGAGCACAGATACGCAGTATTTT
V gene: TRBV19; D gene: TRBD1; clone size: .; J gene: TRBJ1-3; CDR3 protein: CASSKQGLFSGNTIYF; CDR3 DNA: TGTGCCAGTAGTAAACAGGGGCTGTTCTCTGGAAACACCATATATTTT
V gene: TRBV3-1/TRBV3-2; D gene: .; clone size: .; J gene: TRBJ2-2; CDR3 protein: CASSQDGGGELFF; CDR3 DNA: TGTGCCAGCAGCCAAGATGGGGGCGGGGAGCTGTTTTTT
V gene: TRBV29-1; D gene: TRBD1; clone size: .; J gene: TRBJ1-1; CDR3 protein: CTVRGQEVEAFF; CDR3 DNA: TGCACCGTCCGGGGACAGGAGGTTGAAGCTTTCTTT
V gene: TRBV18; D gene: .; clone size: .; J gene: TRBJ2-7; CDR3 protein: CASSPTRGYEQYF; CDR3 DNA: TGTGCCAGCTCCCCGACAAGGGGCTACGAGCAGTACTTC
V gene: TRBV6-5; D gene: .; clone size: .; J gene: TRBJ2-1; CDR3 protein: CASSPQAEEQFF; CDR3 DNA: TGTGCCAGCAGTCCCCAGGCGGAGGAGCAGTTCTTC
V gene: TRBV24-1; D gene: .; clone size: .; J gene: TRBJ2-1; CDR3 protein: CATSDLEDNEQFF; CDR3 DNA: TGTGCCACCAGTGACCTAGAGGACAATGAGCAGTTCTTC
V gene: TRBV10-2; D gene: TRBD2; clone size: once; J gene: TRBJ2-7; CDR3 protein: CASSESGGSGRYEQYF; CDR3 DNA: TGCGCCAGCAGTGAGTCGGGCGGTAGCGGGAGATACGAGCAGTACTTC
V gene: TRBV5-1; D gene: TRBD2; clone size: .; J gene: TRBJ2-1; CDR3 protein: CASTQAGVARTYNEQFF; CDR3 DNA: TGCGCCAGCACTCAGGCGGGGGTCGCGCGTACCTACAATGAGCAGTTCTTC
V gene: TRBV4-2; D gene: TRBD2; clone size: medium-sized; J gene: TRBJ2-2; CDR3 protein: CASSQVSGGDTGELFF; CDR3 DNA: TGTGCCAGCAGCCAAGTAAGCGGGGGTGACACCGGGGAGCTGTTTTTT
V gene: TRBV19; D gene: TRBD2; clone size: .; J gene: TRBJ2-7; CDR3 protein: CATTSGGSFYEQYF; CDR3 DNA: TGTGCCACCACTAGCGGGGGGTCCTTCTACGAGCAGTACTTC
V gene: TRBV7-2; D gene: .; clone size: .; J gene: TRBJ1-1; CDR3 protein: CASSFAKTEAFF; CDR3 DNA: TGTGCCAGCAGCTTTGCCAAGACTGAAGCTTTCTTT
V gene: TRBV28; D gene: .; clone size: .; J gene: TRBJ1-1; CDR3 protein: CASSSGRTEAFF; CDR3 DNA: TGTGCCAGCAGTTCGGGCAGGACTGAAGCTTTCTTT
V gene: TRBV2; D gene: .; clone size: once; J gene: TRBJ1-2; CDR3 protein: CASSLGTYGYTF; CDR3 DNA: TGTGCCAGCAGTCTAGGAACCTATGGCTACACCTTC
V gene: TRBV14; D gene: .; clone size: .; J gene: TRBJ2-3; CDR3 protein: CASSQTLPGGGADTQYF; CDR3 DNA: TGTGCCAGCAGCCAAACCCTTCCCGGGGGAGGTGCAGATACGCAGTATTTT
V gene: TRBV6-5; D gene: TRBD2; clone size: .; J gene: TRBJ2-2; CDR3 protein: CASKRGLAGELFF; CDR3 DNA: TGTGCCAGCAAGCGGGGGCTTGCCGGGGAGCTGTTTTTT
V gene: TRBV19; D gene: .; clone size: .; J gene: TRBJ1-5; CDR3 protein: CASSIDRWGDQPQHF; CDR3 DNA: TGTGCCAGTAGTATAGATCGTTGGGGCGATCAGCCCCAGCATTTT
V gene: TRBV18; D gene: .; clone size: .; J gene: TRBJ1-1; CDR3 protein: CASSPGRVENTEAFF; CDR3 DNA: TGTGCCAGCTCACCAGGCCGGGTCGAGAACACTGAAGCTTTCTTT
V gene: TRBV11-2; D gene: TRBD2; clone size: .; J gene: TRBJ2-5; CDR3 protein: CASSLRIASGGAEETQYF; CDR3 DNA: TGTGCCAGCAGCTTGCGTATCGCCAGCGGGGGGGCCGAAGAGACCCAGTACTTC
V gene: TRBV5-1; D gene: TRBD2; clone size: .; J gene: TRBJ2-2; CDR3 protein: CASSLASGGQIGELFF; CDR3 DNA: TGCGCCAGCAGCTTGGCAAGCGGGGGGCAGATCGGGGAGCTGTTTTTT
V gene: TRBV7-2; D gene: TRBD2; clone size: .; J gene: TRBJ2-1; CDR3 protein: CASSFSGGDPFEQFF; CDR3 DNA: TGTGCCAGCAGCTTCAGCGGGGGGGACCCTTTTGAGCAGTTCTTC
V gene: TRBV19; D gene: .; clone size: .; J gene: TRBJ1-5; CDR3 protein: CASSILGGQPQHF; CDR3 DNA: TGTGCCAGTAGTATTTTGGGAGGGCAGCCCCAGCATTTT